The table lists the clone carrying this TCR beta chain with a few counts. Its antigen is undetermined. The data stem from a study of T-cell reconstitution after alpha-beta-depleted transplantation in children. Whole-study findings and limits: Recipient T cells and thymic progenitors that survived gave rise to the high TCRbeta diversity observed at day 60 in some patients. Reported findings indicate that, about two months after transplant, alpha-beta T cells came from several hundred expanded clones, which were derived from non-depleted graft cells. The authors attributed T-cell counts and diversity one year after transplant mostly to newly produced T cells.

For TCRbeta, the library was prepared with unique molecular identifiers. Via MiXCR, TCRdb re-called the PCR reads, giving one row per CDR3 protein. The repertoire holds some 150,000 distinct CDR3 sequences, with 7.5% to 9% as singletons. CDR3 size: 15 residues. With 3 bases clipped from V and 3 bases from J, the junction kept 8 bases outside the gene matches. Germline CDR1 DFQATT, CDR2 SNEGSKA (reference sequence). V gene TRBV20-1 combines with J gene TRBJ2-7, with TRBD2 identical over 10 bases. The sequenced sample was PBMCs, mostly from graft donor cells, obtained 180 days after TCRalphabeta/CD19-depleted stem cell transplant. This clonotype originated in a female patient aged 2 to 10 who had a stem cell transplant for congenital amegakaryocytic thrombocytopenia, so the T cells may come from the graft donor. This CDR3 reads CSARGLAGALYEQYF. The CDR3, as DNA: TGCAGTGCTAGGGGTCTAGCGGGGGCGCTCTACGAGCAGTACTTC.